Below are 12 T cell receptor beta chains sequenced from a single sample in a study of shared clonotypes between healthy human individuals. TCRdb's copy holds only in-frame clones and misses some; the assay was immunoSEQ multiplex PCR. The sample has under 2,500,000 clones; approximately 94% are singletons. Material for sequencing was naive CD4+ T cells sorted from blood. Specified subset: CD45RA+ positively selected. Receptors originate from a man between 18 and 29 years old in good health.

The chain joins TRBV15 to TRBJ1-5, with D possibly TRBD1 on 5 matching bases. This CDR3 spans 16 amino acids. Per germline, CDR1 LNHNV and CDR2 YYDKDF (reference sequence). V dropped 7 bases and J dropped 5 bases, with 21 bases sitting between them. The CDR3 is CATNHPGRVLDQPQHF. In nucleotides, the CDR3 is TGTGCCACCAATCATCCGGGGCGGGTGTTAGATCAGCCCCAGCATTTT.

The V call is TRBV11-2, the J call TRBJ2-7, with D possibly matching TRBD1 (6 bases). V lost 5 bases and J 4 bases, leaving 18 bases between the germline ends. The CDR3 is 15 amino acids. Germline lookup yields CDR1 SGHAT and CDR2 FQNNGV. The DNA of the CDR3 is TGTGCCAGCAGCCCCATCACAGGGCGGACGTACGAGCAGTACTTC. Its translation is CASSPITGRTYEQYF.

This clone has just one count. Additional DNA sequences in this sample encode the identical CDR3. The V gene is TRBV2, the J gene TRBJ2-2; 10 nucleotides line up with TRBD2. V was pared by 4 bases and J by 6 bases, with 2 bases of the junction left unmatched. The germline V gene encodes CDR1 SNHLY and CDR2 FYNNEI. The CDR3 totals 14 residues. This CDR3 is CASSGLAGAGELFF. For the CDR3, the DNA is TGTGCCAGCAGTGGCCTAGCGGGGGCCGGGGAGCTGTTTTTT.

This chain joins TRBV10-3 and TRBJ1-2; D unclear. The CDR3 has 13 amino acids. Germline V gene data show CDR1 as ENHRY and CDR2 as SYGVKD. V was clipped by 8 bases and J by 2 bases, with 12 bases between them. The CDR3 protein is CAIEGRPNYGYTF. CDR3 bases: TGTGCCATCGAGGGCCGCCCCAACTATGGCTACACCTTC.

The gene calls are TRBV5-6 and TRBJ2-2; D possibly corresponds to TRBD2 (6 bases). Per germline, CDR1 SGHDT and CDR2 YYEEEE. V shed 5 bases and J shed 0 bases, with 20 bases lying between them. This CDR3 is 18 amino acids long. CDR3 DNA sequence: TGTGCCAGCAGGCATGGGCTTAGCGGCTCCTCGAACACCGGGGAGCTGTTTTTT. It encodes CASRHGLSGSSNTGELFF.

CDR3: CASSQSRVLLSYEQYF. The CDR3 DNA reads TGCGCCAGCAGTCAAAGCAGGGTACTTCTCTCCTACGAGCAGTACTTC. The chain links TRBV23-1 to TRBJ2-7, with a possible D match to TRBD1 (5 bases). TRBV23-1 is placed among ORFs of uncertain function. CDR3 length: 16 amino acids. Trimming took off 2 bases at V and 0 bases at J, with 14 bases between the two ends.

The genes are TRBV4-1 and TRBJ1-2, with 9 bases aligning to TRBD1. Germline assignment: CDR1 MGHRA and CDR2 YSYEKL. V lost 1 base, J lost 8 bases, and 5 bases stayed unmatched. The CDR3 runs 14 residues. The CDR3 reads CASSQVTGGGGYTF. As DNA, the CDR3 is TGCGCCAGCAGCCAAGTCACAGGGGGCGGGGGCTACACCTTC.

The gene calls are TRBV19 and TRBJ1-2; 9 positions match TRBD1. The CDR3 runs 14 residues. After removal of 7 bases from V and 4 bases from J, the junction contained 7 bases not matched to a gene. The V gene's germline CDR1 is LNHDA and CDR2 SQIVND (reference sequence). The DNA for the CDR3 is TGTGCCAGTAAAGGGGACAGGGAAGGCTATGGCTACACCTTC. Amino acid sequence: CASKGDREGYGYTF.

V gene TRBV27 combines with J gene TRBJ2-6; D is possibly TRBD2 (5 bases). CDR1 and CDR2 from the germline V gene are MNHEY and SMNVEV (reference sequence). The CDR3 consists of 17 residues. V was cut by 1 base and J by 0 bases, with 10 bases left in between. The CDR3 loop is CASSLWPGDSGANVLTF. The CDR3 region has the DNA TGTGCCAGCAGTTTATGGCCCGGGGACTCTGGGGCCAACGTCCTGACTTTC.

J is TRBJ1-5 and V is TRBV15, with D unresolved. Germline CDR1 LNHNV, CDR2 YYDKDF (reference sequence). This CDR3 is built from 16 residues. Trimming took 0 bases from V and 0 from J, leaving 9 bases between them. The DNA for the CDR3 is TGTGCCACCAGCAGAGAACCCGTTTATAGCAATCAGCCCCAGCATTTT. Translated, it gives CATSREPVYSNQPQHF.

This sequence joins TRBV14 and TRBJ2-2, with a tentative D call TRBD2 (7 bases). V dropped 7 bases and J dropped 1 base, with 22 bases sitting between them. The germline CDR1 and CDR2 sequences are SGHDN and FVKESK. This CDR3 is built from 18 residues. The CDR3 loop reads CASKAGELAERNTGELFF. For the CDR3, the DNA is TGTGCCAGCAAAGCAGGGGAGCTAGCGGAGAGGAACACCGGGGAGCTGTTTTTT.

V is TRBV6-6 and J is TRBJ2-2; possibly TRBD1 for D (6 bases). V lost 6 bases, J lost 4 bases, and 12 bases lay in between. This CDR3 has 14 residues. Germline CDR1 and CDR2: MNHNY and SVGAGI (reference sequence). This chain's CDR3 is CASRSGEFTGELFF. For the CDR3, the DNA is TGTGCCAGCAGATCAGGGGAGTTCACCGGGGAGCTGTTTTTT.